This T cell receptor beta chain derives from a study of identifying expanded T cells in peripheral blood. About this clone: The antigen remains unidentified. This sample also contains other DNA sequences that code for the same CDR3.

Clones were sequenced by immunoSEQ multiplex PCR, and TCRdb holds only the in-frame ones, with some missing. The table records under 95,000 clones, around nine tenths of them present only once. V lost 1 base, J lost 0 bases, and 11 bases lay in between. The CDR3 is 16 amino acids. Per the germline V gene, CDR1 is SGHNT and CDR2 is YENEEA. Study findings and constraints: Technical replicates showed roughly 1.2 changed clones; around 2 weeks about 16; four weeks 19.

The TCR originated in a person aged 18 to 75 in good health. The sequenced sample was blood. V gene TRBV11-3 combines with J gene TRBJ2-3, with D perhaps matching TRBD2 (6 bases). CDR3 sequence (DNA): TGTGCCAGCAGCTTAGGGAGGGGCGGGAGCACAGATACGCAGTATTTT. It codes for CASSLGRGGSTDTQYF.